Below, 29 T cell receptor beta chains from the same sample are listed, as sequenced in a study of CXCR3-negative and CXCR3-positive naive CD8 T cells. Study-wide findings and caveats: CXCR3-negative naive cells had less hydrophobic TRB CDR3s than did CXCR3-positive naive cells.

TRB cDNA was prepared as libraries by UMI-labeled 5' RACE. From the 5' RACE reads, TCRdb lists one entry per CDR3 protein and no DNA. This listing includes roughly 130,000 distinct CDR3 sequences. These receptors' antigens are unknown. The sequencing sample was made of naive CXCR3+ CD8+ T cells from blood. Specified subset: CD45RO-CCR7+CD27+CD95- naive CD8+ T cells expressing CXCR3 (TNR3+). These receptors all come from a human donor in good health. Some clones in this sample may be carry-over from other donors' samples.

This chain uses TRBV29-1 with TRBJ1-1. Germline V gene data show CDR1 as SQVTM and CDR2 as ANQGSEA. The CDR3 loop spans 11 amino acids. The CDR3 spells CSVEDLTEAFF.

The genes are TRBV28 and TRBJ2-3; with no DNA, the TCRdb D assignment of TRBD1 cannot be verified. CDR3 length equals 17 residues. The germline CDR1 and CDR2 sequences are MDHEN and SYDVKM. CDR3 loop: CASRLLEDREGTDTQYF.

The rearrangement joins TRBV29-1 to TRBJ2-7; TCRdb proposes TRBD1, but this gene call is untestable without DNA. The length of the CDR3 is 14 residues. Germline loops: CDR1 SQVTM, CDR2 ANQGSEA. The CDR3 is CSVAGTEPIYEQYF.

The chain combines TRBV15 with TRBJ2-7. There are 13 residues in the CDR3. CDR1 and CDR2 from the germline V gene are LNHNV and YYDKDF (reference sequence). CDR3 loop: CATSRAIYYEQYF.

The chain has TRBV29-1 and TRBJ1-2. The CDR3 contains 13 residues. CDR1 and CDR2 from the germline V gene are SQVTM and ANQGSEA. The CDR3 protein is CSVERGAFYGYTF.

This chain joins TRBV6-5 and TRBJ2-1; the TCRdb D gene call, TRBD2, has no DNA to confirm it. The CDR3 covers 16 residues. CDR1 MNHEY and CDR2 SVGAGI come from the germline V gene. The CDR3 here is CASSIGAGGSYNEQFF.

The V and J genes are TRBV20-1 and TRBJ2-2; the TRBD1 assignment by TCRdb is unverifiable without DNA. The CDR3 covers 16 residues. The germline V gene encodes CDR1 DFQATT and CDR2 SNEGSKA (reference sequence). Here the CDR3 reads CSARGSPLEKAGELFF.

This sequence joins TRBV29-1 and TRBJ1-2. Germline V gene sequence: CDR1 SQVTM, CDR2 ANQGSEA. This CDR3 has 12 amino acids. CDR3 sequence reads: CSVEMTAYGYTF.

The chain recombines TRBV20-1 with TRBJ1-5; TCRdb's D call of TRBD1 is untestable without DNA. CDR1 is DFQATT, CDR2 SNEGSKA, per germline (reference sequence). The length of the CDR3 is 15 residues. The CDR3 here is CSATDRDEMDQPQHF.

The V call is TRBV14, the J call TRBJ2-1; TCRdb selects TRBD1, and the lack of DNA leaves this call unchecked. The CDR3 covers 14 residues. The germline V gene has CDR1 SGHDN and CDR2 FVKESK. CDR3 amino acids: CASSLLTGGYEQFF.

The chain uses TRBV11-2 and TRBJ1-1; TCRdb proposes TRBD1, but this gene call is untestable without DNA. The CDR3 length is 12 residues. Per germline, CDR1 SGHAT and CDR2 FQNNGV. The CDR3 sequence is CASSLDRQGAFF.

This sequence joins TRBV12-3 or TRBV12-4 and TRBJ1-5; TCRdb's assignment of TRBD1 cannot be checked, as there is no DNA. The CDR3 sequence is 13 residues long. The chain's CDR3 is CASTLGSGQPQHF.

V is TRBV28 and J is TRBJ2-1. CDR1 and CDR2 (germline): MDHEN, SYDVKM. The CDR3 is 15 residues long. The CDR3: CASSLDWSSYNEQFF.

The chain is built from TRBV12-3 or TRBV12-4 and TRBJ1-5; TCRdb returns TRBD1, unconfirmable since there is no DNA. This CDR3 is 12 amino acids long. The CDR3 loop is CASSLGGGAQHF.

This chain links TRBV14 with TRBJ2-7; the D gene TCRdb calls, TRBD2, cannot be checked with no DNA. Germline V gene data show CDR1 as SGHDN and CDR2 as FVKESK. CDR3 length: 16 amino acids. This chain's CDR3 is CASSQVDYQAFDEQYF.

CDR3: CASSQLTGEGNEQFF. The chain couples TRBV4-3 to TRBJ2-1; TCRdb outputs TRBD1, but without DNA this stays unchecked. The germline CDR1 and CDR2 sequences are LGHNA and YSLEER. The CDR3 is 15 amino acids.

The chain joins TRBV7-9 to TRBJ1-1; the D call of TRBD1 rests on TCRdb alone, since no DNA is present to check it. The CDR3 has 17 amino acids. Germline V gene data show CDR1 as SEHNR and CDR2 as FQNEAQ (reference sequence). The CDR3: CASSLVGQGARGTEAFF.

CDR3 loop: CASSVAAGGSYGYTF. The gene calls are TRBV9 and TRBJ1-2. Germline V gives CDR1 SGDLS, CDR2 YYNGEE. This CDR3 has 15 residues.

The chain is built from TRBV4-1 and TRBJ2-5; TCRdb's D call, TRBD2, is unchecked because there is no DNA. This CDR3 is 17 amino acids long. Germline assignment: CDR1 MGHRA and CDR2 YSYEKL. The CDR3 loop is CASSQPGLAGADETQYF.

The chain employs TRBV7-2 and TRBJ1-6; TCRdb indicates TRBD1, and absent DNA this call remains unverified. The length of the CDR3 is 16 residues. The V gene's germline CDR1 is SGHTA and CDR2 FQGNSA. The chain's CDR3 is CASSFRQTRNNSPLHF.

The chain has TRBV23-1 and TRBJ1-3; TCRdb's assignment of TRBD1 cannot be checked, as there is no DNA. TRBV23-1 is designated an ORF whose function remains uncertain. This CDR3 has 11 amino acids. The CDR3 is CASSQGDTIYF.

This chain joins TRBV7-9 and TRBJ2-7. The germline gives CDR1 SEHNR, CDR2 FQNEAQ (reference sequence). The CDR3 length is 12 residues. CDR3 region: CASSLTNYEQYF. Based on the CDR3 plus reference TRBV7-9 and TRBJ2-7, the full variable domain is DTGVSQNPRHKITKRGQNVTFRCDPISEHNRLYWYRQTLGQGPEFLTYFQNEAQLEKSRLLSDRFSAERPKGSFSTLEIQRTEQGDSAMYLCASSLTNYEQYFGPGTRLTVT.

J is TRBJ2-2 and V is TRBV29-1. This CDR3 spans 12 amino acids. CDR1 and CDR2 (germline): SQVTM, ANQGSEA. The CDR3 region is CSVRPNTGELFF.

The chain carries TRBV4-2 and TRBJ2-7; there is no DNA to check the TCRdb D call of TRBD2. This CDR3 is 14 amino acids long. CDR1 and CDR2 from the germline V gene are LGHNA and YNFKEQ. The CDR3: CASSQDLGAIEQYF.

The rearrangement joins TRBV14 to TRBJ2-7; there is no DNA to check the TCRdb D call of TRBD1. The CDR3 contains 15 residues. Germline CDR1 reads SGHDN; CDR2 reads FVKESK. The CDR3 here is CASSQRQTSFEEQYF.

This chain uses TRBV29-1 with TRBJ1-2; TCRdb's assignment of TRBD1 cannot be checked, as there is no DNA. This CDR3 is built from 14 residues. The V gene's germline CDR1 is SQVTM and CDR2 ANQGSEA. CDR3 residues: CSVEPEGQPYGYTF.

This sequence joins TRBV7-6 and TRBJ1-1; TCRdb's D gene call, TRBD1, goes unchecked for lack of DNA. The CDR3 loop spans 14 amino acids. Germline V gene lookup returns CDR1 SGHVS and CDR2 FNYEAQ. The CDR3 region is CASSQGQVNTEAFF.

The J gene is TRBJ2-5, the V gene TRBV29-1; checking the TCRdb D call of TRBD1 is not possible without DNA. CDR3 size: 14 residues. The germline V gene has CDR1 SQVTM and CDR2 ANQGSEA. This CDR3 is CSTWDRDQEETQYF.

The CDR3: CASSLCQGVGETQYF. The rearrangement uses TRBV5-1 and TRBJ2-5; TCRdb calls TRBD1, which cannot be checked without DNA. The CDR3 is made up of 15 amino acids. Germline CDR1 SGHRS, CDR2 YFSETQ.